This TCR beta chain was sequenced for a study of OX40 agonist ivuxolimab in advanced cancers. The wider study: All patients had ivuxolimab intravenously every 2 weeks at 0.01 to 10 mg/kg. Therapy given before enrollment (anti-PD-1, anti-PD-L1 or anti-CTLA-4) was allowed, and 40% had some. Whole-study results and caveats: In CD8+ T cells, expanded clones were on average more numerous than in CD4+. Part of the nonresponder group also had normalized T-cell clonal expansion that was low.

In this sample, this clone turned up once. Antigen unknown. Some clones are missing from TCRdb's copy, which holds only in-frame ones; the method was immunoSEQ multiplex PCR. The sample lists around 15,000 clones; just over 85% were seen once. The material sequenced was CD4+ or CD8+ T cells sorted from blood, taken in a trial of the OX40 agonist ivuxolimab. The TCR was taken from an adult with an advanced solid tumor such as melanoma, head and neck, liver or kidney cancer.

The CDR3 is CASSAGRGETQYF. The DNA of the CDR3 is TGTGCCAGCAGTGCGGGCAGGGGGGAGACCCAGTACTTC. The genes are TRBV2 and TRBJ2-5, with 7 bases identical to TRBD1. Germline V lookup: CDR1 SNHLY, CDR2 FYNNEI. The CDR3 extends over 13 amino acids. V was clipped by 4 bases and J by 5 bases; unmatched bases: 4.